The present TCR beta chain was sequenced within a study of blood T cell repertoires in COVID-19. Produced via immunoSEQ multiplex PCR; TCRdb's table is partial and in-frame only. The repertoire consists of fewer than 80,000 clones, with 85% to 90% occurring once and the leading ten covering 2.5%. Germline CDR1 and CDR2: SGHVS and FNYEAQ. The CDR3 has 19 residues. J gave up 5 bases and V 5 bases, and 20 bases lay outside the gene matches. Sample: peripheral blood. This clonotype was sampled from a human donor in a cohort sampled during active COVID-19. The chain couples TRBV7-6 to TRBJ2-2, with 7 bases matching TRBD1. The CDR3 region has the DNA TGTGCCAGCAGCCGAACCCTAGTACTTGACAGGGAATTTACCGGGGAGCTGTTTTTT. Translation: CASSRTLVLDREFTGELFF.